The 10 T cell receptor beta chains below all came from one sample that was sequenced in a study of T cell changes during pregnancy in multiple sclerosis. The protocol was immunoSEQ multiplex PCR, while the TCRdb copy is restricted to in-frame clones and leaves out a portion. This table has tens of thousands of clones, approximately 86% appearing once. This material consisted of CD8+ T cells from peripheral blood mononuclear cells, taken before pregnancy. The receptor set was obtained from a female donor with multiple sclerosis, enrolled in a pregnancy study.

The V call is TRBV4-3, the J call TRBJ1-3; D remains ambiguous. This CDR3 spans 16 amino acids. Germline V gives CDR1 LGHNA, CDR2 YSLEER. V was clipped by 0 bases and J by 0 bases, with 9 bases between them. The CDR3: CASSQDRWSSGNTIYF. The CDR3 DNA is TGCGCCAGCAGCCAAGATAGGTGGAGCTCTGGAAACACCATATATTTT.

Here the CDR3 reads CASSQDLLGAGGACFF. DNA of the CDR3: TGCGCCAGCAGCCAAGATTTGCTTGGGGCGGGGGGGGCGTGTTTCTTC. The rearrangement links TRBV4-3 to TRBJ2-1, with TRBD2 matching over 9 bases. Per germline, CDR1 LGHNA and CDR2 YSLEER. This CDR3 has 16 residues. The V segment lost 0 bases and the J segment 16 bases; nucleotides outside the gene matches: 16.

This chain links TRBV19 with TRBJ2-2, with 7 bases aligning to TRBD1. V dropped 4 bases and J dropped 3; count of bases not matched to a gene: 8. Germline assignment: CDR1 LNHDA and CDR2 SQIVND (reference sequence). This CDR3 has 16 amino acids. CDR3 residues: CASSTGDSTYTGELFF. CDR3 nucleotides: TGTGCCAGTAGTACAGGGGACAGCACCTACACCGGGGAGCTGTTTTTT.

The chain carries TRBV6-6 and TRBJ2-6; TRBD1 matches 7 bases. This CDR3 has 14 residues. V trimming: 7 bases; J trimming: 4 bases; junction bases outside the gene matches: 4. Germline CDR1 and CDR2: MNHNY and SVGAGI (reference sequence). This CDR3 reads CASMTGTGANVLTF. CDR3 sequence (DNA): TGTGCCAGCATGACAGGGACCGGGGCCAACGTCCTGACTTTC.

This sequence joins TRBV7-9 and TRBJ1-2; no firm D call. The germline CDR1 and CDR2 sequences are SEHNR and FQNEAQ (reference sequence). V lost 3 bases to trimming and J lost 8 bases, with 16 bases between them. The CDR3 is made up of 14 amino acids. Written as DNA, the CDR3 is TGTGCCAGCAGCTTCCCCCTAGGGAGGAACGGCTACACCTTC. This gives the protein CASSFPLGRNGYTF.

The chain has TRBV6-5 and TRBJ2-2; the match to TRBD2 covers 8 bases. V was clipped by 2 bases and J by 5 bases; unmatched bases: 4. Germline V gives CDR1 MNHEY, CDR2 SVGAGI. The CDR3 has 15 amino acids. In nucleotides, the CDR3 is TGTGCCAGCAGTTACGCGCCGGGGGGGACCGGGGAGCTGTTTTTT. Translation gives CASSYAPGGTGELFF.

J is TRBJ1-5 and V is TRBV27, with 8 bases fitting TRBD1. Germline trimming cut 4 bases from V and 8 bases from J; bases unmatched to any gene: 4. The CDR3 sequence is 13 residues long. The germline V gene has CDR1 MNHEY and CDR2 SMNVEV (reference sequence). The CDR3 DNA follows: TGTGCCAGCAGTTCGACAGGGGACGAGCCCCAGCATTTT. Translated: CASSSTGDEPQHF.

The chain employs TRBV16 and TRBJ2-1; weak D call: TRBD2 (6 bases). V was cut by 8 bases and J by 5 bases, with 19 bases left in between. The CDR3 contains 15 residues. Germline V gene sequence: CDR1 KGHSY, CDR2 FQNENV. The CDR3, as DNA: TGTGCCAGCCGACGGGACTTAACGACGGACAATGAGCAGTTCTTC. Protein product: CASRRDLTTDNEQFF.

The chain recombines TRBV7-2 with TRBJ1-1, with D unclear. The CDR3 sequence is 14 residues long. Trimming shortened V by 1 base and J by 7 bases, and 13 bases separated the two germline ends. Germline V lookup: CDR1 SGHTA, CDR2 FQGNSA. The CDR3 coding sequence is TGTGCCAGCAGCTTAGATACGGGGATAGGTGAAGCTTTCTTT. It translates to CASSLDTGIGEAFF.

The rearrangement uses TRBV7-9 and TRBJ2-7, with 8 bases fitting TRBD1. The CDR3 covers 14 residues. Germline lookup yields CDR1 SEHNR and CDR2 FQNEAQ (reference sequence). The V and J ends lost 1 base and 11 bases, in that order; junction bases with no gene match: 10. The CDR3 nucleotides read TGTGCCAGCAGCTTAGGGGCCAGGGGGCTTGAAGAGTACTTC. It translates to CASSLGARGLEEYF.